The sequence of this T cell receptor beta chain was determined in a study of early T cells in non-severe SARS-CoV-2 infection (dated by TCRdb to the early 2020s). Context from the whole study: TCR sequencing used bulk RNA from unsorted whole blood, so alpha and beta chains could not be paired. Here is what the overall study found, with its caveats: VDJdb matching was skewed toward anti-spike CD8 responses, so virus-specific expansions were likely underestimated and private and CD4 specificities were missed.

Preparation of the library involved 5' RACE. Data came from a NextSeq 500. In the TCR library protocol, unique molecular identifiers were attached to individual cDNA molecules to correct for PCR bias and sequencing error. Both TCR alpha and beta chains were sequenced, and tight co-correlation was observed between alpha and beta sequence abundances in each sample. The authors' pipeline ran thus. Decombinator V4 was used to annotate the V gene, J gene and CDR3 of the TCR sequences. TCRs were defined as expanded if a significant change between any two time points was detected under a Poisson model with p below 0.0001. Abundances of TCRs were expressed as counts per million after normalisation to the total number of TCRs sequenced in each sample. MAIT TCRs were defined by TRAV1-2 paired with TRAJ12, TRAJ20 or TRAJ33, and iNKT TCRs by TRAV10 paired with TRAJ18. VDJdb, accessed 1 November 2021, was searched for CMV, EBV and SARS-CoV-2 annotated TCRs, with TCRs annotated for multiple antigens excluded. The public reads were reanalyzed by TCRdb: fastp trimming at Q25, MiXCR alignment, in-frame beta chains only. Each CDR3 protein appears once, grouped with its most common genes and DNA. The V and J calls come from TCRdb's annotation, not from the publication. The sample table contains about 40,000 distinct CDR3 sequences; only one count was recorded for almost 5.5% of them. The ten biggest clones cover 6% of the sample.

The study was a case-control design nested within a healthcare worker cohort in London, UK, with weekly nasopharyngeal swab PCR tests and blood sampling. Healthcare workers were enrolled in the week of the UK lockdown, from 23 to 31 March 2020, and were followed every week for up to roughly 16 weeks. Of note for this clonotype: No antigen is known for it. The record has no base qualities; no much larger clone is one base away.

CDR1 and CDR2, per the germline V gene (reference sequence), are MNHEY and SMNVEV. After removal of 3 bases from V and 7 bases from J, the junction retains 5 bases not matched to a gene. From the cysteine through the phenylalanine, the CDR3 covers 14 amino acids. Of all the DNA, just the CDR3 is kept, 42 bases in frame from base 1. Sequences were derived from whole blood, sampled at baseline. This TCR was sampled from an adult who was a healthcare worker with PCR-confirmed SARS-CoV-2 infection or an uninfected control (not recorded which). The rearranged chain carries TRBV27 and TRBJ2-2, with 7 middle bases fitting TRBD1. The CDR3 is CASSFLQGSGELFF. The DNA sequence is as follows: TGTGCCAGCAGTTTCCTACAGGGGAGCGGGGAGCTGTTTTTT.